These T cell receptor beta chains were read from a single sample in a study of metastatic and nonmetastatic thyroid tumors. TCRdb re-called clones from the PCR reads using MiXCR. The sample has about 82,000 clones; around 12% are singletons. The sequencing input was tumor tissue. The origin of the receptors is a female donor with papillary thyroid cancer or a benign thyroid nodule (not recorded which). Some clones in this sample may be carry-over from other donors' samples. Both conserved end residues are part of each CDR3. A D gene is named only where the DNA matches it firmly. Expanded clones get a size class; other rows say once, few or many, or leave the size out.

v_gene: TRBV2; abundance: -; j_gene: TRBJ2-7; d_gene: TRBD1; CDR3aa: CASYPTGILNEQYF; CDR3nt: TGTGCCAGCTACCCGACAGGGATATTAAACGAGCAGTACTTC
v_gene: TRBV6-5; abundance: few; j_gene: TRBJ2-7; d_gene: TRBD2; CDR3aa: CASSYSLGLAYEQYF; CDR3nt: TGTGCCAGCAGTTACTCGTTAGGACTAGCTTACGAGCAGTACTTC
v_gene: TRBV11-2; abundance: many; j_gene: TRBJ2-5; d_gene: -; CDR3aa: CASSPQGETQYF; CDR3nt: TGTGCCAGCAGCCCCCAAGGGGAGACCCAGTACTTC
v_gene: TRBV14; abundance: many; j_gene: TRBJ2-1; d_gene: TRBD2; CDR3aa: CASSPGTSGLSSYNEQFF; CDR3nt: TGTGCCAGCAGCCCCGGGACTAGCGGGTTGAGCTCCTACAATGAGCAGTTCTTC
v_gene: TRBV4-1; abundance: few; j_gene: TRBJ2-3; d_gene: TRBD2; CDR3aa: CASSPAGGLDTQYF; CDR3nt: TGCGCCAGCAGCCCCGCGGGGGGCCTAGATACGCAGTATTTT
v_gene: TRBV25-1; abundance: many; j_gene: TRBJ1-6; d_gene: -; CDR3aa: CASSSGDLSPLHF; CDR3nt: TGTGCCAGCAGTTCGGGGGACCTTTCACCCCTCCACTTT
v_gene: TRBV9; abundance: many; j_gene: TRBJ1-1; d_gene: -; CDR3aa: CASSVDPLNTEAFF; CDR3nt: TGTGCCAGCAGCGTAGATCCCCTGAACACTGAAGCTTTCTTT
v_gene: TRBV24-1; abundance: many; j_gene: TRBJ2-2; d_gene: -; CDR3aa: CATSDLDTGELFF; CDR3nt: TGTGCCACCAGTGACCTAGACACCGGGGAGCTGTTTTTT
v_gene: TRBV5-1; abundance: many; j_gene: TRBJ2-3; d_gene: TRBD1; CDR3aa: CASSQGQSTDTQYF; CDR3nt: TGCGCCAGCAGCCAGGGACAGTCCACAGATACGCAGTATTTT
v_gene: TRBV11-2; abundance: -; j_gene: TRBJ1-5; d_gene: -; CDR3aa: CASSVGVSSNQPQHF; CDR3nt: TGTGCCAGCAGCGTAGGGGTTAGCAGCAATCAGCCCCAGCATTTT
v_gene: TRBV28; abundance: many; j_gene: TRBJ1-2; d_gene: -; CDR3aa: CASSPLGAGTYGYTF; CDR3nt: TGTGCCAGCAGTCCCCTTGGGGCAGGAACGTATGGCTACACCTTC
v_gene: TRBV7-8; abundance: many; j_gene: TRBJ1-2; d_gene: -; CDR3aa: CASSLAGSRDGYTF; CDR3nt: TGTGCCAGCAGCTTAGCAGGTAGTAGGGATGGCTACACCTTC
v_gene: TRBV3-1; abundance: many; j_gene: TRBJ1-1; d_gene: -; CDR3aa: CASSQARGTEAFF; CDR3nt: TGTGCCAGCAGCCAAGCCCGGGGCACTGAAGCTTTCTTT
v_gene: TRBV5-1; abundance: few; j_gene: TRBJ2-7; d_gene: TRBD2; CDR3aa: CASSSTSGGSNEQYF; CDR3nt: TGCGCCAGCAGCTCGACTAGCGGAGGGTCGAACGAGCAGTACTTC
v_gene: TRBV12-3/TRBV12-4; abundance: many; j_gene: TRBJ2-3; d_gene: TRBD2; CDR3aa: CASRTGTSGSSTDTQYF; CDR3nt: TGTGCCAGCAGGACCGGGACTAGCGGGAGTAGCACAGATACGCAGTATTTT
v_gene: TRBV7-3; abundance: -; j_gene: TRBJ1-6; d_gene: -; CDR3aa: CASILTDNGNSPPHF; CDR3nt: TGTGCCAGCATCTTAACCGACAACGGGAATTCACCCCCCCACTTT
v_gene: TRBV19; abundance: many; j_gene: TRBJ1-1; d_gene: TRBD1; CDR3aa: CASSGQGGTEAFF; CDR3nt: TGTGCCAGTAGTGGACAGGGGGGCACTGAAGCTTTCTTT
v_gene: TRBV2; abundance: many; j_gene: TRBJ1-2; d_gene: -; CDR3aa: CASRGHGYTF; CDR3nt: TGTGCCAGCCGGGGTCATGGCTACACCTTC
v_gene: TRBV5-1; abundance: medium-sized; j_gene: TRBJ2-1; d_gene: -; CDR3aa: CASSLGSPINEQFF; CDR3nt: TGCGCCAGCAGCTTGGGGAGTCCTATCAATGAGCAGTTCTTC
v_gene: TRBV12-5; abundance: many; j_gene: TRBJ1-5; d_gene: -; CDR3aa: CASGFGVGNQPQHF; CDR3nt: TGTGCTAGTGGTTTCGGTGTGGGCAATCAGCCCCAGCATTTT
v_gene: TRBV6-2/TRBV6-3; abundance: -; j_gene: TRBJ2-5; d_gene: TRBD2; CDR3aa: CASSFREEETQYF; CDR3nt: TGTGCCAGCAGTTTCCGGGAGGAAGAGACCCAGTACTTC
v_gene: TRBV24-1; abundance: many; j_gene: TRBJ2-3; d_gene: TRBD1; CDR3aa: CATSRTGLTDTQYF; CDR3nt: TGTGCCACCAGTAGGACAGGGCTTACTGATACGCAGTATTTT